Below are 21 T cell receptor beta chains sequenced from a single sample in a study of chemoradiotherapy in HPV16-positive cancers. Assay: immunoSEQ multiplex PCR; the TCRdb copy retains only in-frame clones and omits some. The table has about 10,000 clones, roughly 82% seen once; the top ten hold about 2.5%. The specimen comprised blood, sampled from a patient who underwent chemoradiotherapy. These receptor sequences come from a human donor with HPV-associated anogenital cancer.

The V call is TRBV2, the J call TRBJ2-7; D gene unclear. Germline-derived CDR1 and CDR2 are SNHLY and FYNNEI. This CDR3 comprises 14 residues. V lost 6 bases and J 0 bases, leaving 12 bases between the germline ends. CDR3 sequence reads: CASSVTQSSYEQYF. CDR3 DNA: TGTGCCAGCAGCGTGACACAGAGCTCCTACGAGCAGTACTTC.

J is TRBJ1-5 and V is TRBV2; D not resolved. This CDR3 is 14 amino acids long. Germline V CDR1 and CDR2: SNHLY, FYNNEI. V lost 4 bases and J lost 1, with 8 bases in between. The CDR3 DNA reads TGTGCCAGCAGTGGGTGGGGAAGCAATCAGCCCCAGCATTTT. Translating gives CASSGWGSNQPQHF.

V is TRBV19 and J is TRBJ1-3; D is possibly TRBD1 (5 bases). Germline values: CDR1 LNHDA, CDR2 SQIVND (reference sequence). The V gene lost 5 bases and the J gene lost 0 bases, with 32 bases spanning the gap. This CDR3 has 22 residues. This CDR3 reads CASSELVIDGTSQTDSGNTIYF. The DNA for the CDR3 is TGTGCCAGTAGTGAACTTGTAATAGACGGGACCTCCCAAACCGACTCTGGAAACACCATATATTTT.

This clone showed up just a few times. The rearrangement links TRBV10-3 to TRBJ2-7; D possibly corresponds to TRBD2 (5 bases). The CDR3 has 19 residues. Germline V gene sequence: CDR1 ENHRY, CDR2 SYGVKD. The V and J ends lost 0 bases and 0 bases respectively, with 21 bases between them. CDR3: CAISESVLRVRISSYEQYF. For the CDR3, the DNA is TGTGCCATCAGTGAGTCAGTATTGCGGGTCAGAATAAGCTCCTACGAGCAGTACTTC.

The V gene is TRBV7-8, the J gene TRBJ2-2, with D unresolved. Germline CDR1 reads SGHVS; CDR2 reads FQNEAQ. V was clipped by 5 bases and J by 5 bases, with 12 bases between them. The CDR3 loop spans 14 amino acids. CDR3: CASSPKTVTGELFF. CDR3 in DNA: TGTGCCAGCAGCCCGAAAACAGTTACCGGGGAGCTGTTTTTT.

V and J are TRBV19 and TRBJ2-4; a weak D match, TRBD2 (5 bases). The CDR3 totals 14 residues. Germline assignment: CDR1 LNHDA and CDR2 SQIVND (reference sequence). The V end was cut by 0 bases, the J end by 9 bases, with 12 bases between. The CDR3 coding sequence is TGTGCCAGTAGTATAGACCTGGGCCTAGCCATTCAGTACTTC. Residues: CASSIDLGLAIQYF.

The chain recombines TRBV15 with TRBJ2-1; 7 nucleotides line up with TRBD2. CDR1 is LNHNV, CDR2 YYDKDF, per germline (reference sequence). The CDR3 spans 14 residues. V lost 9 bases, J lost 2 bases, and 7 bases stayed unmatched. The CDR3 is CATGTTRTYNEQFF. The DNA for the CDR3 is TGTGCCACTGGGACTACCCGAACCTACAATGAGCAGTTCTTC.

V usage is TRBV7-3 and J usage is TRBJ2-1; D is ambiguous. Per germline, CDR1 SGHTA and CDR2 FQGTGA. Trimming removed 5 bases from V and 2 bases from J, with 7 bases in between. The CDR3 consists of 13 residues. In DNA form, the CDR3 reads TGTGCCAGCAGCCTAGGGACCTACAATGAGCAGTTCTTC. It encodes CASSLGTYNEQFF.

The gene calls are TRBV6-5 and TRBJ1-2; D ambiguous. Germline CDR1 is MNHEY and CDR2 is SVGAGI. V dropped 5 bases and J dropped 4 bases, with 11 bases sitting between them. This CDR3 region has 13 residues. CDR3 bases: TGTGCCAGCAGTCAAAACTCACCCTATGGCTACACCTTC. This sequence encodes CASSQNSPYGYTF.

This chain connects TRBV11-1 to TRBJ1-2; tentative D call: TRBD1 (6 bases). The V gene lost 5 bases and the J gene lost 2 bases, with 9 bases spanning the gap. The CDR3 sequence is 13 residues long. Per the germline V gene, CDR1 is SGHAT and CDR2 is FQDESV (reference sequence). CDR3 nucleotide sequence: TGTGCCAGCAGCGTAACAGGGAACTATGGCTACACCTTC. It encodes CASSVTGNYGYTF.

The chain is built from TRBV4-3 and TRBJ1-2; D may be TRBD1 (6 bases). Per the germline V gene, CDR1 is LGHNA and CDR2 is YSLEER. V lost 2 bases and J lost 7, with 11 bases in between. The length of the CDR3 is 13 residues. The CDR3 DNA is TGCGCCAGCAGCCAATCAGGGGTACGTGGCTACACCTTC. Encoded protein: CASSQSGVRGYTF.

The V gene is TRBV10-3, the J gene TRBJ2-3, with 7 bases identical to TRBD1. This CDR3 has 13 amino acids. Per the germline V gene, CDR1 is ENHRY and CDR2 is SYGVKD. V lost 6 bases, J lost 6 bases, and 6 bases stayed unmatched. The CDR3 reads CAISGTEEDTQYF. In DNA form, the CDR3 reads TGTGCCATCAGCGGGACAGAGGAGGATACGCAGTATTTT.

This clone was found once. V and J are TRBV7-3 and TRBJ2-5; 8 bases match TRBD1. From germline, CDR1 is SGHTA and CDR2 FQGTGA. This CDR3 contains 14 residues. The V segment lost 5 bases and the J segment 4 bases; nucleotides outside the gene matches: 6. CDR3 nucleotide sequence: TGTGCCAGCAGCCCCAGGGGGCAGGGAGAGACCCAGTACTTC. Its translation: CASSPRGQGETQYF.

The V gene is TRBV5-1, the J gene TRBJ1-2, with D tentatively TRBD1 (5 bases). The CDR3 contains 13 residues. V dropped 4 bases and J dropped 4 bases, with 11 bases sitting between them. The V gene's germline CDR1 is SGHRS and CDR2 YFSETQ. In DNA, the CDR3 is TGCGCCAGCAGCCCGGATGGGGGCTATGGCTACACCTTC. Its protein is CASSPDGGYGYTF.

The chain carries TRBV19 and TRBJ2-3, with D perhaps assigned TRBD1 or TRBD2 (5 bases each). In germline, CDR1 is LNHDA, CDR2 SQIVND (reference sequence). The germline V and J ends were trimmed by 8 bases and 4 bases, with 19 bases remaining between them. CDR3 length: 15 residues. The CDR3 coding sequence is TGTGCCAGTTCCACCCCCCGTGGGGGTCCAGATACGCAGTATTTT. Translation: CASSTPRGGPDTQYF.

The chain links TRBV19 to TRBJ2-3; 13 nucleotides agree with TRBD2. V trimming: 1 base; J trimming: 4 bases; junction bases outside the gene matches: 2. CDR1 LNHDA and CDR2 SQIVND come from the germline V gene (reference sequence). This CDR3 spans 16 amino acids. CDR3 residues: CASSIATSGGADTQYF. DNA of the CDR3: TGTGCCAGTAGTATAGCCACTAGCGGGGGGGCAGATACGCAGTATTTT.

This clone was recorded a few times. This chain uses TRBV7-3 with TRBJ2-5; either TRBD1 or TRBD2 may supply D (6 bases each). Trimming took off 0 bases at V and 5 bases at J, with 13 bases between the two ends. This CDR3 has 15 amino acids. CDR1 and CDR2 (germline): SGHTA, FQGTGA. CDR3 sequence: CASSLTGGPAETQYF. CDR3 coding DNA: TGTGCCAGCAGCTTAACAGGGGGGCCCGCTGAGACCCAGTACTTC.

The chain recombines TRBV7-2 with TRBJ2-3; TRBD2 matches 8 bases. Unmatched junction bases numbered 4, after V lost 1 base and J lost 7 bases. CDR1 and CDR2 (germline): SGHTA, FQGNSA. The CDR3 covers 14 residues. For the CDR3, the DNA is TGTGCCAGCAGCTTAGGGGGACTAGACAATACGCAGTATTTT. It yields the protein CASSLGGLDNTQYF.

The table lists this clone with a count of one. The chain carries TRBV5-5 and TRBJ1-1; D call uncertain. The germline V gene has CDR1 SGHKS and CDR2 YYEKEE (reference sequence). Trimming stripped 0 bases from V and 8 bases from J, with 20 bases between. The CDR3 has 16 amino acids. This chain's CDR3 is CASSLAPDLARTEAFF. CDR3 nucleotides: TGTGCCAGCAGCTTGGCCCCGGACCTAGCGAGAACCGAAGCTTTCTTT.

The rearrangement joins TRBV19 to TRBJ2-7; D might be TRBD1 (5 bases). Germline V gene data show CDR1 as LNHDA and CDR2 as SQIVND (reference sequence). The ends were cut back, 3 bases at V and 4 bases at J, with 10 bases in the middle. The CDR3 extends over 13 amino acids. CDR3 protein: CASSISPGYEQYF. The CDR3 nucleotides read TGTGCCAGTAGTATTTCCCCAGGGTACGAGCAGTACTTC.

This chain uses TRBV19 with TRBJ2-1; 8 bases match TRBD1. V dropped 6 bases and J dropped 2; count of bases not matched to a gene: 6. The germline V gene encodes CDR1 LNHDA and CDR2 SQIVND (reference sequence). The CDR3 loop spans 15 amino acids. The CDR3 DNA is TGTGCCAGTAGACCCACGGGACAGGCCTACAATGAGCAGTTCTTC. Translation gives CASRPTGQAYNEQFF.